This record covers a single TCR beta chain. Its target is not known. The record originates from a study of CXCR3-negative and CXCR3-positive naive CD8 T cells. UMI-labeled TRB cDNA libraries were prepared by 5' RACE. TCRdb reprocessed the 5' RACE reads; each CDR3 protein has one entry and no DNA is given. The sample spans tens of thousands of distinct CDR3 sequences; the ten largest clones claim 0.62%. Points from the study as a whole: The majority of assays used fresh PBMCs, and CXCR3 expression partially decreased after cryopreservation. In CXCR3-positive naive cells, the TRB CDR3s were more hydrophobic than in CXCR3-negative naive cells. In naive cells, CXCR3-negative and CXCR3-positive subsets had similar TRBV-TRBJ usage; memory cells differed.

This CDR3 contains 15 residues. Germline V gene sequence: CDR1 LGHNA, CDR2 YSLEER. The chain couples TRBV4-3 to TRBJ2-1; TCRdb's D call of TRBD1 is untestable without DNA. The origin of this receptor is a human donor in good health. Some clones in this sample may be carry-over from other donors' samples. The specimen sequenced was naive CXCR3+ CD8+ T cells from blood. Subset noted: CD45RO-CCR7+CD27+CD95- naive CD8+ T cells expressing CXCR3 (TNR3+). CDR3 loop: CASSSLTGGIDEQFF.